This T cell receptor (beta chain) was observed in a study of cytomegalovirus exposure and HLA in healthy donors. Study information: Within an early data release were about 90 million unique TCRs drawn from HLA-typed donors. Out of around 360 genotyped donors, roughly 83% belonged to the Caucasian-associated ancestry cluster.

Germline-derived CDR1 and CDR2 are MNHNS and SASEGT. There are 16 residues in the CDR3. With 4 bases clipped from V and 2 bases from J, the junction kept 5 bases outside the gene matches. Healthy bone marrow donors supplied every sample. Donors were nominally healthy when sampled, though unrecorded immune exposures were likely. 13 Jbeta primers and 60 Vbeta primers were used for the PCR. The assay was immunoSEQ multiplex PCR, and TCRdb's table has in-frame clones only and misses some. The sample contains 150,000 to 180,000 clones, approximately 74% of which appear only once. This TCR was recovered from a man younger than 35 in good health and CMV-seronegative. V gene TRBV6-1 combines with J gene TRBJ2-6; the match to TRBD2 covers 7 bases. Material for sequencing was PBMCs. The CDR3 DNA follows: TGTGCCAGCAGTGCCGGGGGAGGGGCTGGGGCCAACGTCCTGACTTTC. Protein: CASSAGGGAGANVLTF.